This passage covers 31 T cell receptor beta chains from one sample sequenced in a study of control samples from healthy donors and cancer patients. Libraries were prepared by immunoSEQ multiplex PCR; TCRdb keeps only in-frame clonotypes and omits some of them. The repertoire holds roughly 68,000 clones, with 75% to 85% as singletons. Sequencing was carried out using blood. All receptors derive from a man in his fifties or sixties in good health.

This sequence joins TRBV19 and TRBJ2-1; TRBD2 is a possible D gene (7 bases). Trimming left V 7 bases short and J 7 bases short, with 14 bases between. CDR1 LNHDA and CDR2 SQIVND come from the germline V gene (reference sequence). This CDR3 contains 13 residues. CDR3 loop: CASKGGAKNEQFF. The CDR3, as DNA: TGTGCCAGTAAGGGGGGGGCAAAGAATGAGCAGTTCTTC. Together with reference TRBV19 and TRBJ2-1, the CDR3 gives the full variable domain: DGGITQSPKYLFRKEGQNVTLSCEQNLNHDAMYWYRQDPGQGLRLIYYSQIVNDFQKGDIAEGYSVSREKKESFPLTVTSAQKNPTAFYLCASKGGAKNEQFFGPGTRLTVL.

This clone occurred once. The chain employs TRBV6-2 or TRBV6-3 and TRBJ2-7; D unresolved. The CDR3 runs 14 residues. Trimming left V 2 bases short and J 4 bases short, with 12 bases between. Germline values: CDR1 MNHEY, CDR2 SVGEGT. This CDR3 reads CASSYGAGLYEQYF. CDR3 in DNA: TGTGCCAGCAGTTACGGAGCAGGTTTATACGAGCAGTACTTC.

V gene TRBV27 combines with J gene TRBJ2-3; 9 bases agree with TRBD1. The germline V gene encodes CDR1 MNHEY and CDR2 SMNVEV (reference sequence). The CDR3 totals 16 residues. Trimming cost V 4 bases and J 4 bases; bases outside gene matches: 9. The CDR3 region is CASSSPPGQGPDTQYF. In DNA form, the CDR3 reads TGTGCCAGCAGTTCACCACCGGGACAGGGACCAGATACGCAGTATTTT.

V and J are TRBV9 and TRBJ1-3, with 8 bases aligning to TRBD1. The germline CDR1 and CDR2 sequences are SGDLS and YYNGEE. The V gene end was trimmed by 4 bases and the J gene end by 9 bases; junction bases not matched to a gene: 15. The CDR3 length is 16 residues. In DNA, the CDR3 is TGTGCCAGCAGCCCCCGGGGGGGGACAGGAGCCTCCACCATATATTTT. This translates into CASSPRGGTGASTIYF.

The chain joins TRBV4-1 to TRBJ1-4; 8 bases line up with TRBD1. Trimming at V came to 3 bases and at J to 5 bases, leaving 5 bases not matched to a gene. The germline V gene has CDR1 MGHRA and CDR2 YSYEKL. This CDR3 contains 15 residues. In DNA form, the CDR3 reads TGCGCCAGCAGCCAGCCTGACAGGGGAAATGAAAAACTGTTTTTT. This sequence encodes CASSQPDRGNEKLFF.

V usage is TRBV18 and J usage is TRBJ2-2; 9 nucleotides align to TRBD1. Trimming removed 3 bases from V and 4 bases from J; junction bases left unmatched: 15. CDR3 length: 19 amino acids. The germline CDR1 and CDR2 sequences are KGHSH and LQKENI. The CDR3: CASSPVKTGQGPVTGELFF. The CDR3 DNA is TGTGCCAGCTCACCCGTAAAAACGGGACAGGGACCGGTCACCGGGGAGCTGTTTTTT.

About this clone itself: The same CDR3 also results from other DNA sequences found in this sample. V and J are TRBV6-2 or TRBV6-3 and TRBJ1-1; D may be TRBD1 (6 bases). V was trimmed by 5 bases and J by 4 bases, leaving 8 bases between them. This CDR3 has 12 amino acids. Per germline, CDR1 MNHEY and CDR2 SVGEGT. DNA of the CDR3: TGTGCCAGCAGTCCACAGGGCACTGAAGCTTTCTTT. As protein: CASSPQGTEAFF.

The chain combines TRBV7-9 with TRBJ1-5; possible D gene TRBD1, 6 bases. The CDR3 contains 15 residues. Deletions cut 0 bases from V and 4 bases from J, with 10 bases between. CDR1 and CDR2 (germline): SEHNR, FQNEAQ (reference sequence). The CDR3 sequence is CASSLAGDTNQPQHF. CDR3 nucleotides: TGTGCCAGCAGCTTAGCAGGGGACACAAATCAGCCCCAGCATTTT.

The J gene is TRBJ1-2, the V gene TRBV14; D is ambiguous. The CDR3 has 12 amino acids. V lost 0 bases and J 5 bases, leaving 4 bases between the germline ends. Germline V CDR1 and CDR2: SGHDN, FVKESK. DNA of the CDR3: TGTGCCAGCAGCCAAGACAGATATGGCTACACCTTC. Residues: CASSQDRYGYTF. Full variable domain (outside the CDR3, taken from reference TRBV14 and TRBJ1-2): EAGVTQFPSHSVIEKGQTVTLRCDPISGHDNLYWYRRVMGKEIKFLLHFVKESKQDESGMPNNRFLAERTGGTYSTLKVQPAELEDSGVYFCASSQDRYGYTFGSGTRLTVV.

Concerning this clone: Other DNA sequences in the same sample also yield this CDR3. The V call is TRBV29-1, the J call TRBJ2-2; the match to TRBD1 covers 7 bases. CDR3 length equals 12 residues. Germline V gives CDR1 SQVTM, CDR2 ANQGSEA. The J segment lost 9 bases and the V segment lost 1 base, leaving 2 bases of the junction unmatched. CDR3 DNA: TGCAGCGTTGAAGGCAGGGGGAGGGAGCTGTTTTTT. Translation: CSVEGRGRELFF.

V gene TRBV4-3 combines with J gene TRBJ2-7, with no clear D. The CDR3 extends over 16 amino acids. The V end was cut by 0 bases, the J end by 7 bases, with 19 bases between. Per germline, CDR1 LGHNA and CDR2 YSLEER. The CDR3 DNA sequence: TGCGCCAGCAGCCAAGACGTCCAGGCCGCACTCGGTGAGCAGTACTTC. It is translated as CASSQDVQAALGEQYF.

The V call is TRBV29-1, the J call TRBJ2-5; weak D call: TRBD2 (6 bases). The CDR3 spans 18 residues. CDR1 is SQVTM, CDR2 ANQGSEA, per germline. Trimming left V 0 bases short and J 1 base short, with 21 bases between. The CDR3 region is CSVEDPRISGTFQETQYF. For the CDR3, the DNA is TGCAGCGTTGAAGATCCCCGGATTAGCGGCACCTTCCAAGAGACCCAGTACTTC.

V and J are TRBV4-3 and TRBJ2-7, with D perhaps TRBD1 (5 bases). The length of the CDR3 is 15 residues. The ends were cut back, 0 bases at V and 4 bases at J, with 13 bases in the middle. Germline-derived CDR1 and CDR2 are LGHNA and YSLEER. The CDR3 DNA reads TGCGCCAGCAGCCAAGATTCCTGGCCAGGGTACGAGCAGTACTTC. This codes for CASSQDSWPGYEQYF.

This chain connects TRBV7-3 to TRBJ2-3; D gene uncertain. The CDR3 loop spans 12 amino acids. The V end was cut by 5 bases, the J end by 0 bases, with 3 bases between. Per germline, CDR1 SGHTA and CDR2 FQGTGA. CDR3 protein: CASSPSTDTQYF. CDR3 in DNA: TGTGCCAGCAGCCCTAGCACAGATACGCAGTATTTT. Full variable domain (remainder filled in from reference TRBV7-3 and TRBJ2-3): GAGVSQTPSNKVTEKGKYVELRCDPISGHTALYWYRQSLGQGPEFLIYFQGTGAADDSGLPNDRFFAVRPEGSVSTLKIQRTERGDSAVYLCASSPSTDTQYFGPGTRLTVL.

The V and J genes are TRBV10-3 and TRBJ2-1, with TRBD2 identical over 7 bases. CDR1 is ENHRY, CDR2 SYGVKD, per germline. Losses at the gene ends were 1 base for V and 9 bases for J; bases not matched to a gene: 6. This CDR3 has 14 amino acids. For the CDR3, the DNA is TGTGCCATCAGTGAGTTGGGCGGGAGTGTTGAGCAGTTCTTC. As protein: CAISELGGSVEQFF.

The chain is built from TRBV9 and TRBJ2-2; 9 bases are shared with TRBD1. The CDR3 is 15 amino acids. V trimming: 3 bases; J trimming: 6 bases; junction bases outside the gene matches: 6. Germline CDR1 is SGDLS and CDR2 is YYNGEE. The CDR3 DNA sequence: TGTGCCAGCAGCGCCCCGGGACAGGGTGCCGGGGAGCTGTTTTTT. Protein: CASSAPGQGAGELFF.

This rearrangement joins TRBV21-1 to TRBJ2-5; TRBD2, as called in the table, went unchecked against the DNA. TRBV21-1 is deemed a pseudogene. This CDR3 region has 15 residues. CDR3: CASSKGGSEQETQYF. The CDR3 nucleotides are TGTGCCAGCAGCAAAGGAGGAAGTGAACAAGAGACCCAGTACTTC.

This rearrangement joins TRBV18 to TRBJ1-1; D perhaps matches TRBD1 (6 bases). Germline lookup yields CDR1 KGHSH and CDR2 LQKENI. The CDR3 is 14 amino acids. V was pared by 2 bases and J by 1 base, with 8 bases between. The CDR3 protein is CASSPDRTNTEAFF. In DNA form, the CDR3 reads TGTGCCAGCTCACCAGACAGGACGAACACTGAAGCTTTCTTT. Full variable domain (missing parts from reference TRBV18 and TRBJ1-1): NAGVMQNPRHLVRRRGQEARLRCSPMKGHSHVYWYRQLPEEGLKFMVYLQKENIIDESGMPKERFSAEFPKEGPSILRIQQVVRGDSAAYFCASSPDRTNTEAFFGQGTRLTVV.

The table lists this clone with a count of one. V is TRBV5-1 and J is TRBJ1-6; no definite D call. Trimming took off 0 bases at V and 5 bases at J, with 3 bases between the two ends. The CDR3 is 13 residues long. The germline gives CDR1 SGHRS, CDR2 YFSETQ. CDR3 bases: TGCGCCAGCAGCTTGGCAGATAATTCACCCCTCCACTTT. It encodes CASSLADNSPLHF.

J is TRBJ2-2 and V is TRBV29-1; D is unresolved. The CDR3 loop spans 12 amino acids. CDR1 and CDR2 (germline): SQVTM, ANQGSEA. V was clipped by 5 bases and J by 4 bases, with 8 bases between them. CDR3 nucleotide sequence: TGCAGCGTTAGGGAAAGCACCGGGGAGCTGTTTTTT. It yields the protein CSVRESTGELFF.

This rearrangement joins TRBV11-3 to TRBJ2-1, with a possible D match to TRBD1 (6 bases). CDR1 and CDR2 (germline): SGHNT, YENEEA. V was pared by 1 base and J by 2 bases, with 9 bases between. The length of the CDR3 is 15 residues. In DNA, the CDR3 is TGTGCCAGCAGCTTAGGGGGGCGGCCCTACAATGAGCAGTTCTTC. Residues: CASSLGGRPYNEQFF.

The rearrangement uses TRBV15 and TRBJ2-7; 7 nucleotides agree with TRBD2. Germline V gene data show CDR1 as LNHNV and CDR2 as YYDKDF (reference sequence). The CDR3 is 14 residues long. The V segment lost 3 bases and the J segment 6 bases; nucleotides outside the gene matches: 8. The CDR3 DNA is TGTGCCACCAGCAGCGGACTAGTAACCTCCGAGCAGTACTTC. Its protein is CATSSGLVTSEQYF.

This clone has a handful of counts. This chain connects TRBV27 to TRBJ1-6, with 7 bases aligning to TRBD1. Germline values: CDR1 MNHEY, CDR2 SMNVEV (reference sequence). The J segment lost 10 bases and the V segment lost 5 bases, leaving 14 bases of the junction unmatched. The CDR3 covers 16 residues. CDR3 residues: CASSLSWTGGGSPLHF. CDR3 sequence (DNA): TGTGCCAGCAGTCTTTCCTGGACAGGCGGCGGGTCACCCCTCCACTTT.

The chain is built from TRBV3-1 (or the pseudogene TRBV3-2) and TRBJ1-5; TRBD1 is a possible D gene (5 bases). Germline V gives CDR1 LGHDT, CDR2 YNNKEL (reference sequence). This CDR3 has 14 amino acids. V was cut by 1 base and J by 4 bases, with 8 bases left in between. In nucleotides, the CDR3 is TGTGCCAGCAGCCAAGGCAGGGAAAATCAGCCCCAGCATTTT. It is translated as CASSQGRENQPQHF.

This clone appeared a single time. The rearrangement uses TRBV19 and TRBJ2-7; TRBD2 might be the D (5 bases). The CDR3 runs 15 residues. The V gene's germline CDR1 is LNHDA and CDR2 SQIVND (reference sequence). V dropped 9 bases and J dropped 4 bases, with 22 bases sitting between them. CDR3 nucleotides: TGTGCCAGCCGTCGCGGGTGGAGTACTCGTTACGAGCAGTACTTC. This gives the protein CASRRGWSTRYEQYF.

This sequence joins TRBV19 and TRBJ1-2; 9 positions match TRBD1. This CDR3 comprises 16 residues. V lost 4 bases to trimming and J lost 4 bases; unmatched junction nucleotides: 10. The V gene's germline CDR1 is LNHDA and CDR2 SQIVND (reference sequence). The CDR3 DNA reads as TGTGCCAGTAGTAGGGAGCACAGGGGGCCAGGCTATGGCTACACCTTC. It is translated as CASSREHRGPGYGYTF.

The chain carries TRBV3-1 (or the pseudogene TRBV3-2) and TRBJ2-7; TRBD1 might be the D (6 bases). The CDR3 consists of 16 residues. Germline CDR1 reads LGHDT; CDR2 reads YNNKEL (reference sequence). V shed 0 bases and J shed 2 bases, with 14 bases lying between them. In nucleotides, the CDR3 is TGTGCCAGCAGCCAAGAAGGGCAGGGGTACCCCTACGAGCAGTACTTC. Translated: CASSQEGQGYPYEQYF.

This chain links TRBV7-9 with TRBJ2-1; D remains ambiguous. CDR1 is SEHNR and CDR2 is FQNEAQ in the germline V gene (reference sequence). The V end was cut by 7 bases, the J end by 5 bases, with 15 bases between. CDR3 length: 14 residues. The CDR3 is CASNSRAGNNEQFF. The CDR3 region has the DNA TGTGCCAGCAATTCCCGGGCAGGTAACAATGAGCAGTTCTTC. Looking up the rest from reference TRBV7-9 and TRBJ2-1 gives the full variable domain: DTGVSQNPRHKITKRGQNVTFRCDPISEHNRLYWYRQTLGQGPEFLTYFQNEAQLEKSRLLSDRFSAERPKGSFSTLEIQRTEQGDSAMYLCASNSRAGNNEQFFGPGTRLTVL.

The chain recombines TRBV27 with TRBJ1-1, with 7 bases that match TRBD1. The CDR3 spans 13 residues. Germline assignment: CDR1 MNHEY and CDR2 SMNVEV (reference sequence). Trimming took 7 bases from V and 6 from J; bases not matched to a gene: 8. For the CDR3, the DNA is TGTGCCAGCAACGCAGGGGGTAGGTCTGAAGCTTTCTTT. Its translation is CASNAGGRSEAFF.

CDR3 nucleotides: TGCGCCAGCAGCCAAGCCAGGGGGCAGCTACATGGCTACACCTTC. Protein: CASSQARGQLHGYTF. The V gene is TRBV4-1, the J gene TRBJ1-2; 8 bases agree with TRBD1. Germline CDR1 MGHRA, CDR2 YSYEKL. The CDR3 is made up of 15 amino acids. With V trimmed by 1 base and J by 6 bases, 7 bases remained unmatched.

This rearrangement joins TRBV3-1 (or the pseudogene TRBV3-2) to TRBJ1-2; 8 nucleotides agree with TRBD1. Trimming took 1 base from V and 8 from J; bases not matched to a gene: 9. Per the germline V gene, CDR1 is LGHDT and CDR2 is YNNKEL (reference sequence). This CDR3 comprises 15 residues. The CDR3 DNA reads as TGTGCCAGCAGCCAAGCCTACAGGGGGGTGCGAGGCTACACCTTC. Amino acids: CASSQAYRGVRGYTF.